These 9 T cell receptor beta chains came from one sample sequenced in a study of Ad26.COV2.S vaccination and SARS-CoV-2 variants. Treatment denoted: roughly 19 received Ad26.COV2.S at low or high dose, single or two shots; roughly five received placebo; per-sample allocation not given. Day 63 following the first vaccine or placebo injection was when the samples were taken. The data were produced by immunoSEQ multiplex PCR, yet TCRdb's version contains in-frame clones alone and is incomplete. The profile shows approximately 360,000 clones, roughly four fifths of them singletons. Sequencing was performed on peripheral blood, taken in a trial of Ad26.COV2.S vaccine versus placebo. These receptors were obtained from a person aged 18 to 59 who received the Ad26.COV2.S COVID-19 vaccine or a placebo.

The V and J genes are TRBV10-2 and TRBJ2-1; 12 bases align to TRBD2. CDR1 and CDR2 from the germline V gene are WSHSY and SAAADI. The CDR3 consists of 14 residues. J gave up 8 bases and V 10 bases, and 9 bases lay outside the gene matches. The CDR3 protein is CATTSSGRVDEQFF. CDR3 nucleotide sequence: TGCGCCACAACCTCTAGCGGGAGGGTCGATGAGCAGTTCTTC.

There are a few counts of this clone. The J gene is TRBJ2-1, the V gene TRBV4-2; D is perhaps TRBD2 (7 bases). V dropped 0 bases and J dropped 7 bases, with 16 bases sitting between them. Germline lookup yields CDR1 LGHNA and CDR2 YNFKEQ. This CDR3 region has 16 residues. The DNA of the CDR3 is TGTGCCAGCAGCCAAGATATCGCGGGGGCGCTGAATGAGCAGTTCTTC. Encoded protein: CASSQDIAGALNEQFF.

The V call is TRBV11-2, the J call TRBJ2-2; 10 bases align to TRBD2. V lost 6 bases, J lost 7 bases, and 8 bases stayed unmatched. The CDR3 covers 15 residues. CDR1 and CDR2 from the germline V gene are SGHAT and FQNNGV. The CDR3 sequence is CASRSTSGIGGELFF. The CDR3 region has the DNA TGTGCCAGCAGATCTACTAGCGGGATTGGCGGGGAGCTGTTTTTT.

The rearrangement links TRBV18 to TRBJ1-1; D uncertain. With 3 bases removed from V and 0 bases from J, the gap between germline ends came to 11 bases. CDR3 length: 15 amino acids. CDR1 is KGHSH and CDR2 is LQKENI in the germline V gene. The CDR3, as DNA: TGTGCCAGCTCACCCTTTGGAAACTTGAACACTGAAGCTTTCTTT. It translates to CASSPFGNLNTEAFF.

The chain employs TRBV20-1 and TRBJ1-6, with D possibly being TRBD1 (6 bases). V was shortened by 3 bases and J by 7 bases, with 10 bases between the two germline ends. This CDR3 has 13 residues. In germline, CDR1 is DFQATT, CDR2 SNEGSKA (reference sequence). For the CDR3, the DNA is TGCAGTGCTAGTCGGGGGCAAAATTCACCCCTCCACTTT. It encodes CSASRGQNSPLHF.

The rearrangement uses TRBV4-2 and TRBJ2-7; D unresolved. V gave up 2 bases and J gave up 4 bases, with 15 bases separating them. The CDR3 is made up of 15 amino acids. Germline CDR1 reads LGHNA; CDR2 reads YNFKEQ. CDR3 amino acids: CASSQSPFGEYEQYF. Here the CDR3 DNA reads TGTGCCAGCAGCCAATCCCCCTTTGGTGAATACGAGCAGTACTTC.

The chain uses TRBV14 and TRBJ1-4; D is ambiguous. The V end lost 4 bases, the J end lost 8 bases, and 11 bases lay between the germline ends. The CDR3 consists of 13 residues. Germline V gene lookup returns CDR1 SGHDN and CDR2 FVKESK. CDR3 loop: CASSPGPREKLFF. Here the CDR3 DNA reads TGTGCCAGCAGCCCCGGCCCCCGAGAAAAACTGTTTTTT.

In its sample, this clone was seen once. The chain couples TRBV4-3 to TRBJ2-1; D gene ambiguous. The CDR3 runs 14 residues. Trimming took 4 bases from V and 3 from J, leaving 10 bases between them. The germline V gene encodes CDR1 LGHNA and CDR2 YSLEER. CDR3 DNA: TGCGCCAGCAGCCCGGAGCCTTACTACAATGAGCAGTTCTTC. The encoded protein is CASSPEPYYNEQFF.

The CDR3 DNA is TGTGCCAGCAGTTCGACAAATGAGCAGTTCTTC. Translated: CASSSTNEQFF. The chain has TRBV12-3 or TRBV12-4 and TRBJ2-1; the D is unclear. V dropped 4 bases and J dropped 7 bases, with 5 bases sitting between them. The CDR3 runs to 11 residues.